This T cell receptor (beta chain) originates from a study of T and B cells in COVID-19 patients. Study background: At median age roughly 35 years, recovered patients were younger than active-infection patients at just over 65. Regarding the study as a whole: Sorted SARS-CoV-2-responsive or tetramer+ T cells and CD4+, regulatory and CD8+ subsets were not yet sequenced.

For this clonotype: Its target is unknown.

The CDR3 is 18 amino acids. CDR1 and CDR2 from the germline V gene are SGHRS and YFSETQ. After removal of 1 base from V and 0 bases from J, the junction contained 7 bases not matched to a gene. Multiplex PCR with BIOMED2 TRB-A/B primer pools amplified TRB rearrangements. TCRdb re-analysed the multiplex PCR reads in MiXCR, keeping a single row per CDR3 protein. The table lists some 11,000 distinct CDR3 sequences, approximately 35% of them singletons. Blood genomic DNA input for TRB amplification was about 240-500 ng. The source of this sequence is a human donor with active COVID-19. The sequenced sample consisted of blood. The chain combines TRBV5-1 with TRBJ2-3, with 11 bases fitting TRBD2. CDR3 sequence: CASSLRASGGTSTDTQYF. As DNA, the CDR3 is TGCGCCAGCAGCTTGAGGGCTAGCGGGGGGACTAGCACAGATACGCAGTATTTT. Supplemented by reference TRBV5-1 and TRBJ2-3, the full variable domain reads KAGVTQTPRYLIKTRGQQVTLSCSPISGHRSVSWYQQTPGQGLQFLFEYFSETQRNKGNFPGRFSGRQFSNSRSEMNVSTLELGDSALYLCASSLRASGGTSTDTQYFGPGTRLTVL.